This passage covers 6 T cell receptor beta chains from one sample sequenced in a study of blood T cell repertoires in COVID-19. The protocol was immunoSEQ multiplex PCR, while the TCRdb copy is restricted to in-frame clones and leaves out a portion. In the table there are 200,000 to 300,000 clones, 88% of which are singletons. The sample consisted of peripheral blood. These TCRs come from a man in his 60s who had recovered from COVID-19.

This sequence joins TRBV29-1 and TRBJ1-1; D may be TRBD1 (6 bases). Germline V lookup: CDR1 SQVTM, CDR2 ANQGSEA. The CDR3 has 14 amino acids. V was shortened by 6 bases and J by 1 base, with 15 bases between the two germline ends. CDR3 residues: CSVDPLGGNTEAFF. The DNA of the CDR3 is TGCAGCGTCGACCCGCTAGGGGGGAACACTGAAGCTTTCTTT.

This chain connects TRBV19 to TRBJ1-4; D ambiguous. CDR3 length: 12 residues. Germline CDR1 LNHDA, CDR2 SQIVND (reference sequence). V was pared by 6 bases and J by 13 bases, with 15 bases between. CDR3 nucleotide sequence: TGTGCCAGTAGCCCAGAGGCCTGGAGACTGTTTTTT. It translates to CASSPEAWRLFF.

The chain uses TRBV7-2 and TRBJ2-7; the match to TRBD2 covers 10 bases. Germline V lookup: CDR1 SGHTA, CDR2 FQGNSA. The CDR3 has 16 amino acids. The ends lost 5 bases at V and 0 bases at J; junction bases unmatched: 7. CDR3: CASSPRGLAVSYEQYF. The CDR3 DNA is TGTGCCAGCAGCCCTAGAGGACTAGCGGTCTCCTACGAGCAGTACTTC.

The chain couples TRBV6-5 to TRBJ1-2; 8 positions match TRBD1. The CDR3 runs 15 residues. The V gene's germline CDR1 is MNHEY and CDR2 SVGAGI. Losses at the gene ends were 2 bases for V and 3 bases for J; bases not matched to a gene: 5. CDR3 bases: TGTGCCAGCAGTTACACCCCAGGGGGCTACTATGGCTACACCTTC. Encoded protein: CASSYTPGGYYGYTF.

This clone was recorded once. The chain recombines TRBV11-3 with TRBJ2-1; 11 bases fit TRBD2. Looked up from germline, CDR1 is SGHNT and CDR2 is YENEEA. J gave up 4 bases and V 5 bases, and 10 bases lay outside the gene matches. The CDR3 consists of 17 residues. CDR3 in DNA: TGTGCCAGCAGCCCGCAATTTCTAGCGGGGGGATACAATGAGCAGTTCTTC. The encoded protein is CASSPQFLAGGYNEQFF.

The rearrangement links TRBV10-3 to TRBJ1-2, with a weak D call TRBD1 (6 bases). CDR1 is ENHRY, CDR2 SYGVKD, per germline. Trimming cost V 6 bases and J 4 bases, with 9 bases left between them. The CDR3 contains 12 residues. Here the CDR3 DNA reads TGTGCCATCAGCGGACAGTTCTATGGCTACACCTTC. It specifies CAISGQFYGYTF.